Included here is one T cell receptor beta chain sequence, with context. This sample is part of a study of shared clonotypes between healthy human individuals. In germline, CDR1 is MDHEN, CDR2 SYDVKM. This CDR3 contains 16 residues. V lost 5 bases and J lost 3; bases outside the gene matches: 10. Sequencing was performed with immunoSEQ multiplex PCR; in TCRdb, only in-frame clones are kept and a portion is missing. Of 2,500,000 or so clones in the sample, over 85% were seen once. The sequence was obtained from a man aged 18-30 years in good health. The rearrangement uses TRBV28 and TRBJ2-1; 7 nucleotides align to TRBD1. Source material: naive CD4+ T cells sorted from blood. Subset denoted: CD45RA+ positively selected. DNA for the CDR3: TGTGCCAGCAGTGCTCCACAGGGGTTTTTCTACAATGAGCAGTTCTTC. It codes for CASSAPQGFFYNEQFF.